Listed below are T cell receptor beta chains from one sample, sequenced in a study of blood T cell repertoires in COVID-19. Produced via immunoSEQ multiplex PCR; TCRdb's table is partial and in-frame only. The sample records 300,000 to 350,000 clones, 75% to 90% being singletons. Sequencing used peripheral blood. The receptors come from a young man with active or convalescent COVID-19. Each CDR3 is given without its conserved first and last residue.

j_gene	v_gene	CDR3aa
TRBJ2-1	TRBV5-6	ASSQGLAEQF
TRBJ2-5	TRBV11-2	ASSLGTQGIRETQY
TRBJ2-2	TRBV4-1	ASSPWTSGNTGELF
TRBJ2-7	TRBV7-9	ASSSGLAGVREQY
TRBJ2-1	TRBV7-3	ASSYDSFNEQF
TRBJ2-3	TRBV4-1	ASSQGSSVTDTQY
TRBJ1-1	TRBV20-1	SASFQGRSEAF
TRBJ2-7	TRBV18	ASSPPLAGAGEQY
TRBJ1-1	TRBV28	ASNEGNTEAF
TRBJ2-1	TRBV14	ASSPGDRGADEQF
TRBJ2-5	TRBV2	ASRGILAGGQETQY
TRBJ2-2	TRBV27	ASSSWTGLRTGELF
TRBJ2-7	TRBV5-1	ASSLFGESYEQY
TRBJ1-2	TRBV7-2	ASSAYHGLDGYT
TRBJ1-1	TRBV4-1	ASSRPRDRAFMNTEAF
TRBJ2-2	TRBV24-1	ATSDSRTGMATGELF
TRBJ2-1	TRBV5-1	ASSLVGVREQF
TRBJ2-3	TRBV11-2	ATNRGRTDTQY
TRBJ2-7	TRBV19	ASSIRSSKEQY
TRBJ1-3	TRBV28	ASSLFGAGAGNTIY
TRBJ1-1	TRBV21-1	ASKSITGTDFERSEAF
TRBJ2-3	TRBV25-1	ASSPPTADTQY
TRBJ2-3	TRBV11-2	ASSLARGYSTDTQY
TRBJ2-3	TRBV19	ASIPRGASGTDTQY
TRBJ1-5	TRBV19	ASSPGTGEATYGNQPQH